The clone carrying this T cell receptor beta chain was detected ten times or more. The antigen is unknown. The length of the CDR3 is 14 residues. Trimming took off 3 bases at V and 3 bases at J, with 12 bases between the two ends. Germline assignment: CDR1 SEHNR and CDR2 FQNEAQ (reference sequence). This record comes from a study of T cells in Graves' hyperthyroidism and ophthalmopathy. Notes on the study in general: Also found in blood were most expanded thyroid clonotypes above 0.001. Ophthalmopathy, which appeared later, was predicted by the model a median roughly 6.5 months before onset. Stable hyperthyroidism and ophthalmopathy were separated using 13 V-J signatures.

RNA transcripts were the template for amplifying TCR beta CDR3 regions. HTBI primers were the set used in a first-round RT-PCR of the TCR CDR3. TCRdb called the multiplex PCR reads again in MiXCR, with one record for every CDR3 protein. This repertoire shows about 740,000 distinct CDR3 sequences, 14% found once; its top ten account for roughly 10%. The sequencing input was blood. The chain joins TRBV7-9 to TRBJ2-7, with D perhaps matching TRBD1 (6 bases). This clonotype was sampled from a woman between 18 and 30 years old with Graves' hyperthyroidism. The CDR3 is CASSFPGASYEQYF. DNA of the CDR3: TGTGCCAGCAGCTTTCCAGGGGCTAGCTACGAGCAGTACTTC.